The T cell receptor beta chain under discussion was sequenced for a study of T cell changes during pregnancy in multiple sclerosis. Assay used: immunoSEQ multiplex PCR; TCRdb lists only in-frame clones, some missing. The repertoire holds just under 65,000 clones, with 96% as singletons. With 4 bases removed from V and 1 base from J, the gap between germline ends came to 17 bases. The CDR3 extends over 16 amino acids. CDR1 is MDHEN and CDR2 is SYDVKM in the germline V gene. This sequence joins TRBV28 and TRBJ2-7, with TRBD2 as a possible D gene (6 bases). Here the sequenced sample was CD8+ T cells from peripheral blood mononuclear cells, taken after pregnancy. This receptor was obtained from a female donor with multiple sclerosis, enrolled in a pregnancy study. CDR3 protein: CASSSFGRDFSYEQYF. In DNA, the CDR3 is TGTGCCAGCAGTTCCTTTGGAAGGGACTTTTCCTACGAGCAGTACTTC.